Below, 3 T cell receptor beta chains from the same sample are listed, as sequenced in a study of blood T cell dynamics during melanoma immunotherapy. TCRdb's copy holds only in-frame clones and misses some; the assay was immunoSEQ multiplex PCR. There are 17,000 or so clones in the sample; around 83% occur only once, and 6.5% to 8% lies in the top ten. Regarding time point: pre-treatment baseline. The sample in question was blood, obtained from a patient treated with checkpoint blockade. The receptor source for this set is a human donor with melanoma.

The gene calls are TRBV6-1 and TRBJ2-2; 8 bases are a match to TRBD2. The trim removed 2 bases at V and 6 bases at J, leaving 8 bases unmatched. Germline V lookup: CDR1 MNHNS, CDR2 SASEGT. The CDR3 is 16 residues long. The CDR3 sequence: CASSELAGHFPGELFF. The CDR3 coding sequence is TGTGCCAGCAGTGAACTAGCGGGCCATTTCCCCGGGGAGCTGTTTTTT.

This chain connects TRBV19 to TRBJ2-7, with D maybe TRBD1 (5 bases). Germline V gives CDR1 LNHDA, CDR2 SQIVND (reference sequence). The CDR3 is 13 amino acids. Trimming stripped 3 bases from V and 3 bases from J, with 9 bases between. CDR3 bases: TGTGCCAGTAGTATTCGGACAAACTACGAGCAGTACTTC. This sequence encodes CASSIRTNYEQYF.

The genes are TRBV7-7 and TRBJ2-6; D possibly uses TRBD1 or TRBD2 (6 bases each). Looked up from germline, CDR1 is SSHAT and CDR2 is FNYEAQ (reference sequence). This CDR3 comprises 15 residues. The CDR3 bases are TGTGCTAGCGGAACAGGGTTGTCTGGGGCCAACGTCCTGACTTTC. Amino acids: CASGTGLSGANVLTF.